Listed below are T cell receptor beta chains from one sample, sequenced in a study of regulatory T cells in long-lasting Graves disease. TCRdb re-analysed the multiplex PCR reads in MiXCR, keeping a single row per CDR3 protein. The sample contains about 620,000 distinct CDR3 sequences, approximately 15% of which appear only once. The same sample was also studied in work on T cells in Graves' hyperthyroidism and ophthalmopathy.

Specimen: peripheral blood mononuclear cells (PBMCs), collected at new diagnosis, from a patient treated with antithyroid drugs. These TCRs come from a woman in her thirties with Graves disease. Both conserved end residues are part of each CDR3. The D gene is left open where the match is weak. Clone size, where shown, is once, few, many, or a class for clones that have expanded.

V gene: TRBV5-4
J gene: TRBJ2-5
D gene: TRBD2
clone size: NA
CDR3 DNA: TGTGCCAGCAGCTCCGGGACTAGGCAAGAGACCCAGTACTTC
CDR3 protein: CASSSGTRQETQYF

V gene: TRBV20-1
J gene: TRBJ1-2
D gene: NA
clone size: NA
CDR3 DNA: TGCAGTGCTAGAGTCCAAACCATGGACGGCTACACCTTC
CDR3 protein: CSARVQTMDGYTF

V gene: TRBV6-5
J gene: TRBJ1-5
D gene: TRBD1
clone size: many
CDR3 DNA: TGTGCCAGCAGTTACGGGACAGGGGGCCAGCCCCAGCATTTT
CDR3 protein: CASSYGTGGQPQHF

V gene: TRBV5-1
J gene: TRBJ1-3
D gene: NA
clone size: few
CDR3 DNA: TGCGCCAGCAGCTTACTTGGACAAACTGGAAACACCATATATTTT
CDR3 protein: CASSLLGQTGNTIYF

V gene: TRBV2
J gene: TRBJ1-3
D gene: NA
clone size: NA
CDR3 DNA: TGTGCCAGCAGTGAAGCACGCAGGGCATATTTT
CDR3 protein: CASSEARRAYF

V gene: TRBV12-3/TRBV12-4
J gene: TRBJ2-2
D gene: NA
clone size: many
CDR3 DNA: TGTGCCAGCAGTTTAAGGGCGTCGACTGGGGAGCTGTTTTTT
CDR3 protein: CASSLRASTGELFF

V gene: TRBV7-8
J gene: TRBJ2-5
D gene: TRBD2
clone size: many
CDR3 DNA: TGTGCCAGCAGCCCCGGGAGGGTCTGGGAGACCCAGTACTTC
CDR3 protein: CASSPGRVWETQYF

V gene: TRBV5-1
J gene: TRBJ2-3
D gene: NA
clone size: many
CDR3 DNA: TGCGCCAGCAGCTTGCCCGCCAGGGAGAGCGGGACAGATACGCAGTATTTT
CDR3 protein: CASSLPARESGTDTQYF

V gene: TRBV9
J gene: TRBJ1-4
D gene: NA
clone size: NA
CDR3 DNA: TGTGCCAGCGGGGACATGAGTTTAGAAAAACTGTTTTTT
CDR3 protein: CASGDMSLEKLFF

V gene: TRBV27
J gene: TRBJ1-5
D gene: NA
clone size: many
CDR3 DNA: TGTGCCAGCAGATCCGTGCTCGGGGGTCAGCCCCAGCATTTT
CDR3 protein: CASRSVLGGQPQHF

V gene: TRBV5-4
J gene: TRBJ2-7
D gene: NA
clone size: NA
CDR3 DNA: TGTGCCAGCAGCCGCCGGGGACCCAAACTCTACGAGCAGTACTTC
CDR3 protein: CASSRRGPKLYEQYF

V gene: TRBV6-1
J gene: TRBJ1-1
D gene: NA
clone size: NA
CDR3 DNA: TGTGCCATCGGGGACGGAGACACTGAAGCTTTCTTT
CDR3 protein: CAIGDGDTEAFF

V gene: TRBV6-2/TRBV6-3
J gene: TRBJ2-5
D gene: TRBD2
clone size: many
CDR3 DNA: TGTGCCAGCAGTTATGCTCTAGCGGTACAAGAGACCCAGTACTTC
CDR3 protein: CASSYALAVQETQYF

V gene: TRBV11-2
J gene: TRBJ2-7
D gene: TRBD2
clone size: many
CDR3 DNA: TGTGCCAGCAGCTTGGGGACTAGCGTCTCCTACGAGCAGTACTTC
CDR3 protein: CASSLGTSVSYEQYF

V gene: TRBV27
J gene: TRBJ1-2
D gene: NA
clone size: many
CDR3 DNA: TGTGCCAGCAGTTTAGGGTTCGGCAGAGACTATGGCTACACCTTC
CDR3 protein: CASSLGFGRDYGYTF

V gene: TRBV4-1
J gene: TRBJ1-1
D gene: NA
clone size: NA
CDR3 DNA: TGCGCCAGCAGCCAAGATCCCTCCCCCAGGGGACGAGCTGAAGCTTTCTTT
CDR3 protein: CASSQDPSPRGRAEAFF

V gene: TRBV29-1
J gene: TRBJ2-3
D gene: TRBD2
clone size: few
CDR3 DNA: TGCAGCGTCCTCCTACCTCGGGGGGCAGATACGCAGTATTTT
CDR3 protein: CSVLLPRGADTQYF

V gene: TRBV6-1
J gene: TRBJ1-1
D gene: NA
clone size: NA
CDR3 DNA: TGTGCCAGCAGGGACAGCTGGATCACTGAAGCTTTCTTT
CDR3 protein: CASRDSWITEAFF

V gene: TRBV5-6
J gene: TRBJ1-6
D gene: TRBD1
clone size: NA
CDR3 DNA: TGTGCCAGCACCAGCACCAAATCCGGGACAGACTATAATTCACCCCTCCACTTT
CDR3 protein: CASTSTKSGTDYNSPLHF

V gene: TRBV28
J gene: TRBJ2-7
D gene: TRBD2
clone size: many
CDR3 DNA: TGTGCCAGTGGACTAGCGGGAGGGACTGGTAGCTACGAGCAGTACTTC
CDR3 protein: CASGLAGGTGSYEQYF

V gene: TRBV15
J gene: TRBJ1-5
D gene: NA
clone size: few
CDR3 DNA: TGTGCCACCAGCAGAGGACCAAATCAGCCCCAGCATTTT
CDR3 protein: CATSRGPNQPQHF

V gene: TRBV3-1
J gene: TRBJ2-1
D gene: TRBD2
clone size: many
CDR3 DNA: TGTGCCAGCAGGCCTACTAGCGGGAGAGGGAATGAGCAGTTCTTC
CDR3 protein: CASRPTSGRGNEQFF

V gene: TRBV25-1
J gene: TRBJ1-3
D gene: NA
clone size: NA
CDR3 DNA: TGTGCCAGCAGTGAATCCCTTTTGTTAGGAAACACCATATATTTT
CDR3 protein: CASSESLLLGNTIYF

V gene: TRBV29-1
J gene: TRBJ2-7
D gene: TRBD1
clone size: NA
CDR3 DNA: TGCAGCGTAGAACAGGGGGCTCAAGAGCAGTACTTC
CDR3 protein: CSVEQGAQEQYF

V gene: TRBV12-5
J gene: TRBJ2-3
D gene: NA
clone size: many
CDR3 DNA: TGTGCTAGTGCCGCCGGGGTCCACGCTAGCACAGATACGCAGTATTTT
CDR3 protein: CASAAGVHASTDTQYF